Listed below are T cell receptor beta chains from one sample, sequenced in a study of radiation and T cells in renal cell carcinoma. Measured with immunoSEQ multiplex PCR; TCRdb has only the in-frame clones, and not every one. In the table there are roughly 150,000 clones, about 87% of which are singletons. The sequences come from blood, collected from a patient whose treatment included radiotherapy and nephrectomy. These receptors came from a woman in her forties or fifties with renal cell carcinoma. CDR3s leave out the opening cysteine and the closing phenylalanine or tryptophan.

V gene	J gene	CDR3 protein
TRBV19	TRBJ1-1	ATTSQGGGTEAF
TRBV11-2	TRBJ1-6	ASSNRETIRSPLH
TRBV9	TRBJ1-2	ASSGFRQGRGTSYGYT
TRBV4-3	TRBJ1-2	ASSQDSGVNYGYT
TRBV5-1	TRBJ2-7	ASSRDGTGGGEQY
TRBV19	TRBJ1-2	ASNLRDRNYGYT
TRBV15	TRBJ1-4	ATSRGRGALDEKLF
TRBV6-5	TRBJ2-6	ASSYGYHSGANVLT
TRBV18	TRBJ2-7	ASSPLGQGFEQY
TRBV5-1	TRBJ2-5	ASSFQETQY
TRBV15	TRBJ2-5	ATSRRGGAALETQY
TRBV4-3	TRBJ1-2	ASSLSVGTEKYYGYT
TRBV6-5	TRBJ2-7	ASSTAGGVYEQY
TRBV5-6	TRBJ1-6	ASSLAANSPLH
TRBV19	TRBJ2-1	ASSIDGSSYNEQF
TRBV19	TRBJ1-1	ASSVGGELNTEAF
TRBV18	TRBJ1-6	ASSPGTVNSPLH
TRBV5-4	TRBJ1-4	ASSSDRGEKLF
TRBV15	TRBJ1-2	ATSRGGDGYGYT
TRBV6-7	TRBJ2-3	ASSYPVGTALSYNTQY
TRBV7-9	TRBJ2-2	ASSPVRGAANTGELF
TRBV23-1	TRBJ2-1	ASSHPGLAGLDTYNEQF
TRBV19	TRBJ2-5	ASRMTSGGGQETQY
TRBV2	TRBJ1-5	ASSSRSGYNQPQH
TRBV19	TRBJ2-6	ASREGYGANVLT
TRBV5-4	TRBJ1-6	ASSLSFGVSYNSPLH
TRBV2	TRBJ1-5	ASSVEGTQPQH
TRBV5-1	TRBJ1-1	ASSLVQDTEAF
TRBV6-6	TRBJ1-5	ASTRSNQPQH
TRBV19	TRBJ1-2	ASSIAWQGRRRGYT
TRBV9	TRBJ2-1	ASSVGNRPYSNEQF
TRBV5-1	TRBJ2-7	ASSRLSVSYEQY
TRBV10-3	TRBJ1-2	AIRRREGSDGYT
TRBV10-2	TRBJ2-4	ASSEQGVGNIQY
TRBV7-2	TRBJ2-1	ASSLEAGEWDEQF
TRBV20-1	TRBJ1-2	SAREGGYT
TRBV5-6	TRBJ1-1	ASSRLDRRDTEAF
TRBV30	TRBJ1-1	AWDKGTEAF
TRBV2	TRBJ2-3	ASSVLAGGTDTQY
TRBV6-5	TRBJ2-2	ASQRTVTGELF
TRBV6-6	TRBJ2-5	ASTGYTSETQY
TRBV19	TRBJ1-4	ASSMGRPSNEKLF
TRBV11-2	TRBJ2-7	ASSTDPSSYEQY
TRBV7-3	TRBJ1-5	ASSLTGGGQPQH
TRBV19	TRBJ2-5	ASSGGGIQETQY
TRBV19	TRBJ2-5	ASSGMGATQY
TRBV6-5	TRBJ1-3	ASSRGGEPGNTIY
TRBV6-4	TRBJ2-5	ASNRLRRAPEY
TRBV10-2	TRBJ1-2	ASREQGGPYGYT